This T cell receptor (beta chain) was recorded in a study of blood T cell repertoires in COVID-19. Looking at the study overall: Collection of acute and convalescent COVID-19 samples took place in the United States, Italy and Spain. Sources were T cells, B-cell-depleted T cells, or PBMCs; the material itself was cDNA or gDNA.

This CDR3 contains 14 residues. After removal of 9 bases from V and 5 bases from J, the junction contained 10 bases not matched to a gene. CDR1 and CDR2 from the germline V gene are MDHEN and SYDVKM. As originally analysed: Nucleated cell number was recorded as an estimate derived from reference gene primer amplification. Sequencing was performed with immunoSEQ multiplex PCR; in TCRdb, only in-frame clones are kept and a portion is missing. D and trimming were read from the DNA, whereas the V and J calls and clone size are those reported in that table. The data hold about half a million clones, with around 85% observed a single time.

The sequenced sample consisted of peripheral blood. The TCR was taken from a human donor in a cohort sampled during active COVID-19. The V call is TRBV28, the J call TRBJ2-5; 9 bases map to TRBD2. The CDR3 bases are TGTGCCAGTTTGGACCCTAGCGGGATCGAGACCCAGTACTTC. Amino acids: CASLDPSGIETQYF.